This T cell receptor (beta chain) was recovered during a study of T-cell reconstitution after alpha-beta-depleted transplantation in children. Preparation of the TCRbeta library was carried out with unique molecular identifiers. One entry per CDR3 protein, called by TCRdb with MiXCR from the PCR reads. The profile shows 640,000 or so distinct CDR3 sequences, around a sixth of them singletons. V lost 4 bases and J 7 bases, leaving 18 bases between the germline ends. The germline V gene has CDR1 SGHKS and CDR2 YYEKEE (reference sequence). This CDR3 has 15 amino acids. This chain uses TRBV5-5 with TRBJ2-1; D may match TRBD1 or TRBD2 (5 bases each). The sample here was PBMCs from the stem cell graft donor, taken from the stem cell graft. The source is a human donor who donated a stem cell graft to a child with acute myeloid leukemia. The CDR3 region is CASSILRDERNEQFF. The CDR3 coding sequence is TGTGCCAGCAGCATCCTCCGGGACGAAAGAAATGAGCAGTTCTTC.